The rows below give T cell receptor beta chains drawn from one sample of a study of blood T cells in healthy people across ages. One entry per CDR3 protein results from TCRdb running MiXCR on the 5' RACE reads. The sample lists hundreds of thousands of distinct CDR3 sequences; around 25% were seen once. The sample was also reused in another study, on T cells of mothers and their children.

Input material: blood. These receptors all stem from a boy aged 5-17 years in good health. CDR3s leave out the opening cysteine and the closing phenylalanine or tryptophan.

J gene | V gene | CDR3 protein
. | TRBV20-1 | SARKTSGNEQF
TRBJ2-5 | TRBV12-3/TRBV12-4 | ASSFSTSSQETQY
TRBJ2-5 | TRBV25-1 | ASSETVGHYQETQY
TRBJ2-1 | TRBV27 | ASSLSLAGRNEQF
TRBJ2-2 | TRBV7-9 | ASSGPTWGNTGELF
TRBJ1-1 | TRBV6-5 | ASSYSGSLALAF
TRBJ2-6 | TRBV11-2 | ASSPRTGGLSGANVLT
TRBJ2-5 | TRBV15 | ATSRDNGGTQY
TRBJ2-1 | TRBV7-9 | ASRPIGGVEQF
TRBJ1-4 | TRBV28 | ASSRDRATNEKLF
TRBJ2-4 | TRBV15 | ATSGNRNIQY
TRBJ1-1 | TRBV4-1 | ASSQAGVNTEAF
TRBJ2-5 | TRBV7-2 | ASSAGQGPETQY
TRBJ2-7 | TRBV7-3 | ASSLTTSGSQY
TRBJ2-7 | TRBV7-9 | ASSPETAHEQY
TRBJ2-7 | TRBV2 | ASSEPGAVQYEQY
TRBJ1-1 | TRBV2 | ASSEQLNTEAF
TRBJ2-5 | TRBV5-1 | ASSPAVTQETQY
TRBJ1-2 | TRBV5-1 | ASSLIREGAEGYT
TRBJ2-5 | TRBV12-3/TRBV12-4 | ASSSDGERQETQY
TRBJ2-7 | TRBV6-6 | ASSGTPYEQY
TRBJ1-1 | TRBV29-1 | SVELAGNTEAF
TRBJ2-3 | TRBV12-3/TRBV12-4 | ASGGQLVFTDTQY
TRBJ1-2 | TRBV6-2/TRBV6-3 | ASSYGTDNGYT
TRBJ2-7 | TRBV28 | ASSLGLAVLPRGQY
TRBJ1-2 | TRBV12-3/TRBV12-4 | ASSLGTGFGYT
TRBJ2-1 | TRBV29-1 | SAVPGREQF
TRBJ1-1 | TRBV15 | ATSSTGGFTEAF
TRBJ2-3 | TRBV29-1 | SAELDTQY
. | TRBV13 | ASSYWAGAFGQF
TRBJ2-1 | TRBV7-9 | ASSPYLDRGHEQF
TRBJ1-5 | TRBV27 | ASSPTGGYQPQH
TRBJ1-3 | TRBV7-6 | ASSPGPSSGNTIY
TRBJ2-3 | TRBV6-1 | ASSPQLVLDTQY
TRBJ2-7 | TRBV27 | ASSSRVQGSSYEQY
TRBJ2-3 | TRBV18 | ASSGQDRSDTQY
TRBJ1-2 | TRBV6-6 | ASSYELDYGYT
TRBJ2-5 | TRBV20-1 | SAIGRGQETQY
TRBJ2-7 | TRBV13 | ASSLGKGGSYEQY
TRBJ2-2 | TRBV20-1 | SARSRTSGPGELF
TRBJ2-3 | TRBV20-1 | SAEDRKDTQY